The sequence of this T cell receptor beta chain was determined in a study of Ad26.COV2.S vaccination and SARS-CoV-2 variants (dated by TCRdb to the early 2020s). Regarding the study in general: Donors in the vaccine arm were drawn from COV1001, a multicentre, randomized, double-blind, placebo-controlled phase I-IIa trial testing Ad26.COV2.S in healthy adults. Ad26.COV2.S was administered intramuscularly at a dose of 5x10^10 or 1x10^11 viral particles, either as one shot or as two shots given 56 days apart. TCRbeta repertoire sequencing served as the tool for gauging how specific and how broad the SARS-CoV-2-reactive T cell receptors were following Ad26.COV2.S vaccination. A total of about 30 samples were included in the TCR-sequenced set, comprising 19 Ad26.COV2.S vaccine recipients, 5 placebo recipients and 8 SARS-CoV-2 convalescent individuals. Participants in the trial were split at random into five groups of five each, receiving low-dose or high-dose Ad26.COV2.S once or twice, or else placebo on both occasions. Blinding of investigators to trial group allocation was maintained during experiments and outcome assessment.

The immunoSEQ Assay was used to sequence TCRbeta CDR3 regions. After extraction, genomic DNA underwent amplification by bias-controlled multiplex PCR, followed by high-throughput sequencing. The study's own analysis went as follows. Collapsing and filtering of sequences were performed to quantify the absolute abundance of each unique TCRbeta CDR3 region. T cell fraction was estimated by normalizing TCRbeta template counts to usable DNA, with usable DNA measured through amplification of reference genes found in all nucleated cells. Repertoire TCRs were annotated as SARS-CoV-2-specific when V gene, CDR3 amino acid sequence and J gene were exactly matched to a known reactive TCR set. The reference SARS-CoV-2 TCR set was obtained from MIRA and was filtered for enrichment in COVID-19-positive ImmuneCODE repertoires, whereby public or cross-reactive TCRs were removed. Drawing on the MIRA antigens, annotated TCRs were analysed further at the level of specific ORF or position within ORF. Depth was the summed frequency of annotated unique rearrangements, while breadth was defined as annotated unique rearrangements over total unique productive rearrangements. Two-sided Wilcoxon rank-sum tests were used to compare TCR breadth between groups. Not all clones reach the TCRdb copy of this immuneACCESS table, which keeps in-frame sequences only. Checked studies attribute under half of the gap to unresolved V genes and leave the rest unexplained. V and J calls and clone size are given by that table; D and trimming were obtained from the DNA. This sample has about 350,000 clones in its table, and approximately 85% of those were observed once. Roughly 3.1% of the sample is taken by the ten largest.

In light of the paper, this sample's treatment or condition label describes: some 19 received Ad26.COV2.S at low or high dose, single or two shots; about 5 received placebo; per-sample allocation not given. Repertoires of vaccine and placebo recipients were sequenced from samples taken on day 63 after the first injection. Cohort 1b enrolled around 24 adults aged 18-55 years at a single site in Boston, USA, between 29 July and 7 August 2020. Ad26.COV2.S was a replication-incompetent adenovirus type 26 vector expressing a prefusion-stabilized SARS-CoV-2 spike protein from the original Wuhan strain. Broader findings and caveats from the paper: Comparing responses between vaccine doses or regimens was not something the study was powered to do. Ad26.COV2.S recipients had higher spike-specific TCR breadth than placebo recipients (P = 0.0014). The authors noted that total T cell responses may have been underestimated by the TCR breadth and depth analyses. After vaccination, spike-specific CD8+ and CD4+ T cell responses were reported to show substantial breadth. Vaccine and placebo recipients had comparable non-spike TCR breadth, which fits with the vaccine containing only spike.

Comments on this clone: What antigen it recognizes has not been identified. Qualities for individual bases were not recorded, and no much larger clone is one base off.

The receptor comes from a person between 18 and 60 years old who received the Ad26.COV2.S COVID-19 vaccine or a placebo. The sample consisted of peripheral blood, taken in a trial of Ad26.COV2.S vaccine versus placebo.

CDR3 reads: CASSGDSPGELFF. The DNA sequence is TGTGCCAGCAGCGGGGACTCACCCGGGGAGCTGTTTTTT. The V and J segments used are TRBV2 and TRBJ2-2, with TRBD2 tentatively as D gene (6 bases match). V drops 6 bases and J drops 6 bases, leaving 11 bases in between. The CDR3, from cysteine to phenylalanine, totals 13 residues. The DNA shown is the 39-base CDR3, in frame from base 1. CDR1 and CDR2 were assigned from the germline V gene as SNHLY and FYNNEI. This CDR3, with the reference TRBV2 and TRBJ2-2 proteins standing in past its ends, gives the full variable domain EPEVTQTPSHQVTQMGQEVILRCVPISNHLYFYWYRQILGQKVEFLVSFYNNEISEKSEIFDDQFSVERPDGSNFTLKIRSTKLEDSAMYFCASSGDSPGELFFGEGSRLTVL.